This T cell receptor beta chain was obtained from a study of blood T cell repertoires in COVID-19. The count of this clone is one. Clones were sequenced by immunoSEQ multiplex PCR, and TCRdb holds only the in-frame ones, with some missing. The sample includes under 200,000 clones, 74% of them seen just once. Germline V gives CDR1 SGHRS, CDR2 YFSETQ. This CDR3 is built from 16 residues. The V gene end was trimmed by 2 bases and the J gene end by 8 bases; junction bases not matched to a gene: 8. The sample taken for sequencing was peripheral blood. The TCR comes from a woman of 80 years or more with acute or convalescent COVID-19. The chain has TRBV5-1 and TRBJ2-1; 12 bases are a match to TRBD1. This CDR3 is CASSFPRDRGLDEQFF. CDR3 DNA: TGCGCCAGCAGCTTCCCCCGGGACAGGGGGCTGGATGAGCAGTTCTTC.